This is a list of T cell receptor beta chains from one sample in a study of blood T cell repertoires in COVID-19. Method: immunoSEQ multiplex PCR; TCRdb's copy keeps in-frame clones and lacks some. This sample has about 170,000 clones; around 82% occur once, and the top ten carry roughly a tenth. Source material: peripheral blood. All receptors come from an elderly woman with active or convalescent COVID-19. The CDR3 runs from the conserved cysteine through the conserved F or W. A D gene is named only where the DNA matches it firmly. A row's size may be missing; if present it is once, few, many or a size class.

d_call j_call clone_size v_call cdr3_aa cdr3_nt
TRBD2 TRBJ2-5 NA TRBV6-1 CASSAFSRTSGKETQYF TGTGCCAGCAGTGCGTTTTCCAGGACTAGCGGAAAAGAGACCCAGTACTTC
TRBD2 TRBJ2-3 NA TRBV5-1 CASSSGLAYTDTQYF TGCGCCAGCAGCTCGGGACTAGCGTACACAGATACGCAGTATTTT
NA TRBJ2-7 NA TRBV6-5 CASVSGPGYEQYF TGTGCCTCCGTCTCGGGTCCCGGCTACGAGCAGTACTTC
NA TRBJ1-4 NA TRBV6-5 CASTQGGATNEKLFF TGTGCCAGCACCCAAGGTGGGGCCACTAATGAAAAACTGTTTTTT
NA TRBJ1-5 NA TRBV6-1 CASSEGPGGDQPQHF TGTGCCAGCAGTGAAGGCCCCGGCGGGGATCAGCCCCAGCATTTT
NA TRBJ1-1 NA TRBV5-1 CASSSQAEAEAFF TGCGCCAGCAGCTCCCAGGCGGAGGCTGAAGCTTTCTTT
NA TRBJ1-1 NA TRBV28 CASSLLAGTNTEAFF TGTGCCAGCAGTTTATTGGCCGGGACTAACACTGAAGCTTTCTTT
TRBD2 TRBJ2-2 NA TRBV9 CASSVGAGFLNTGELFF TGTGCCAGCAGCGTAGGAGCGGGGTTTCTCAACACCGGGGAGCTGTTTTTT
NA TRBJ1-5 NA TRBV14 CASSQSQGQPQHF TGTGCCAGCAGCCAATCACAGGGACAGCCCCAGCATTTT
TRBD1 TRBJ1-6 NA TRBV10-3 CAIRRAGTGSNSPLHF TGTGCCATCAGACGAGCTGGGACAGGGAGTAACTCACCCCTCCACTTT
NA TRBJ1-1 NA TRBV6-6 CASSSGGTEAFF TGTGCCAGCAGCTCCGGTGGCACTGAAGCTTTCTTT
TRBD2 TRBJ2-7 NA TRBV5-1 CASSAGTNYEQYF TGCGCCAGCAGCGCCGGGACTAACTACGAGCAGTACTTC
TRBD2 TRBJ2-2 NA TRBV5-1 CASSLSGGNTGELFF TGCGCCAGCAGCTTGAGCGGGGGGAACACCGGGGAGCTGTTTTTT
TRBD1 TRBJ1-2 NA TRBV5-1 CASSLNPGQGLSGYTF TGCGCCAGCAGCTTAAACCCCGGACAGGGACTTAGTGGCTACACCTTC
TRBD1 TRBJ2-2 few TRBV28 CASSSGTASFGELFF TGTGCCAGCAGTTCCGGGACAGCGTCTTTCGGGGAGCTGTTTTTT
NA TRBJ1-1 NA TRBV11-2 CASSLEGGLRAFF TGTGCCAGCAGCTTAGAGGGGGGGCTACGAGCTTTCTTT
TRBD2 TRBJ2-1 NA TRBV5-1 CASSLAGGSLRYNEQFF TGCGCCAGCAGCTTGGCTGGCGGGAGCCTCCGATACAATGAGCAGTTCTTC
NA TRBJ1-1 NA TRBV14 CASSQVLGGTEAFF TGTGCCAGCAGCCAAGTTTTGGGGGGAACTGAAGCTTTCTTT
TRBD1 TRBJ2-1 NA TRBV18 CASSPARGQGHNEQFF TGTGCCAGCTCACCAGCGCGGGGACAGGGCCACAATGAGCAGTTCTTC
NA TRBJ2-7 NA TRBV11-3 CASSFNPGTSYYEQYF TGTGCCAGCAGCTTTAACCCCGGGACATCGTACTACGAGCAGTACTTC
TRBD2 TRBJ2-7 few TRBV7-2 CASSAYNSGVTSYEQYF TGTGCCAGCAGCGCCTACAATAGCGGGGTGACTTCCTACGAGCAGTACTTC
TRBD2 TRBJ2-1 NA TRBV2 CASSEFQRELNEQFF TGTGCCAGCAGTGAGTTTCAGCGGGAGTTAAATGAGCAGTTCTTC
TRBD2 TRBJ2-7 NA TRBV9 CASSARLAGSDEQYF TGTGCCAGCAGCGCCAGACTAGCGGGATCCGACGAGCAGTACTTC
NA TRBJ1-4 NA TRBV15 CATSRGLGEGATNEKLFF TGTGCCACCAGCAGAGGCCTGGGTGAGGGCGCAACTAATGAAAAACTGTTTTTT
NA TRBJ1-5 NA TRBV19 CASSITGGGQPQHF TGTGCCAGTAGTATAACGGGGGGGGGTCAGCCCCAGCATTTT
NA TRBJ1-5 NA TRBV5-6 CASSLANHVAGSNQPQHF TGTGCCAGCAGCTTGGCCAATCACGTTGCAGGGAGCAATCAGCCCCAGCATTTT
NA TRBJ2-7 few TRBV29-1 CSATGRVSHEQYF TGCAGCGCAACGGGCAGGGTGTCCCACGAGCAGTACTTC
NA TRBJ1-5 NA TRBV7-9 CASSSEGRPQHF TGTGCCAGCAGCTCAGAGGGCAGGCCCCAGCATTTT
NA TRBJ2-6 NA TRBV6-5 CASSYSQAGANVLTF TGTGCCAGCAGTTACTCGCAGGCTGGGGCCAACGTCCTGACTTTC
TRBD2 TRBJ2-7 once TRBV2 CASGLGVDEQYF TGTGCCAGCGGACTAGGTGTTGACGAGCAGTACTTC
TRBD1 TRBJ2-1 NA TRBV19 CASSPGQGSYNEQFF TGTGCCAGTAGCCCGGGACAGGGATCGTACAATGAGCAGTTCTTC
TRBD1 TRBJ1-3 NA TRBV5-1 CASSLWGTGGENTIYF TGCGCCAGCAGCTTGTGGGGGACAGGGGGCGAAAACACCATATATTTT
NA TRBJ1-5 NA TRBV19 CASSITRGNQPQHF TGTGCCAGTAGTATAACCAGGGGCAATCAGCCCCAGCATTTT
NA TRBJ2-7 NA TRBV14 CASSQEMFNEQYF TGTGCCAGCAGCCAAGAAATGTTCAACGAGCAGTACTTC
NA TRBJ2-7 NA TRBV7-9 CASSFGTPYEQYF TGTGCCAGCAGCTTCGGGACACCCTACGAGCAGTACTTC
NA TRBJ2-1 NA TRBV5-5 CASSVAAGSHYNEQFF TGTGCCAGCAGCGTGGCCGCAGGGTCCCATTACAATGAGCAGTTCTTC
TRBD2 TRBJ2-7 NA TRBV14 CASSPRLAGYYEQYF TGTGCCAGCAGCCCCAGACTAGCGGGCTATTACGAGCAGTACTTC
NA TRBJ1-4 few TRBV11-2 CASSLGRGVFEKLFF TGTGCCAGCAGCCTAGGCAGGGGAGTATTTGAAAAACTGTTTTTT
NA TRBJ2-1 NA TRBV19 CASAGSSYNEQFF TGTGCCAGTGCCGGGAGCTCCTACAATGAGCAGTTCTTC
NA TRBJ2-5 NA TRBV18 CASSPTGETQYF TGTGCCAGCTCACCTACCGGTGAGACCCAGTACTTC
NA TRBJ1-1 NA TRBV12-5 CASGPPGGRDTEAFF TGTGCTAGTGGTCCCCCCGGGGGGAGGGACACTGAAGCTTTCTTT
NA TRBJ1-1 NA TRBV30 CAWSSAGNTEAFF TGTGCCTGGAGCTCGGCGGGGAACACTGAAGCTTTCTTT
TRBD1 TRBJ1-1 NA TRBV5-1 CASSFGSGGTEAFF TGCGCCAGCAGCTTCGGGTCAGGGGGCACTGAAGCTTTCTTT
NA TRBJ2-7 NA TRBV20-1 CSAGQGYEQYF TGCAGTGCCGGACAAGGCTACGAGCAGTACTTC
TRBD2 TRBJ2-7 NA TRBV4-1 CASSQPPGGDYEQYF TGCGCCAGCAGCCAACCCCCGGGGGGGGACTACGAGCAGTACTTC
NA TRBJ1-1 NA TRBV6-5 CASSNQRGAFF TGTGCCAGCAGTAATCAAAGAGGGGCTTTCTTT
NA TRBJ2-7 few TRBV7-5 CARSLFRISEQYF TGTGCCAGAAGCCTCTTTCGAATCAGCGAGCAGTACTTC
NA TRBJ1-2 NA TRBV2 CASTLPGQNYGYTF TGTGCCAGCACCCTCCCGGGACAAAACTATGGCTACACCTTC
TRBD1 TRBJ1-1 NA TRBV5-1 CASSSSPGQGDRGTEAFF TGCGCCAGCAGCTCATCACCGGGACAGGGGGATCGGGGCACTGAAGCTTTCTTT
NA TRBJ1-5 medium-sized TRBV27 CASSPGPGHQPQHF TGTGCCAGCAGTCCCGGGCCAGGGCATCAGCCCCAGCATTTT
NA TRBJ1-1 NA TRBV25-1 CASSETGRWTEAFF TGTGCCAGCAGTGAAACAGGGCGTTGGACTGAAGCTTTCTTT
TRBD1 TRBJ1-2 NA TRBV5-5 CASSLFRDRVYGYTF TGTGCCAGCAGCTTGTTCCGGGACAGGGTCTATGGCTACACCTTC